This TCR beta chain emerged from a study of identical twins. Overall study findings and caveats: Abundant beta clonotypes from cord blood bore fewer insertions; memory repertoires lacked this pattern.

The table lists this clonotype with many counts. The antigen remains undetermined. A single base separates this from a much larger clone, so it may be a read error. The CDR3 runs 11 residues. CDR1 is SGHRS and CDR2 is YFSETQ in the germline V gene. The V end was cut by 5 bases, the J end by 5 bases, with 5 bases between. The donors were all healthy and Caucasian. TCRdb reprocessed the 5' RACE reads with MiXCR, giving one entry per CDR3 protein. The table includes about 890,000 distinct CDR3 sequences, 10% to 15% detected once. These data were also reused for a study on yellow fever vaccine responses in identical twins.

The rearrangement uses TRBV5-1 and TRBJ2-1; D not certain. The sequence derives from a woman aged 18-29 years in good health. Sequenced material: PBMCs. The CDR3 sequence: CASRFDNEQFF. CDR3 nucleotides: TGCGCCAGCAGGTTCGACAATGAGCAGTTCTTC.